Sequencing of this T cell receptor beta chain was carried out in a study of cytomegalovirus exposure and HLA in healthy donors. Worth noting for this clone: Its antigen remains unidentified.

Sequencing used immunoSEQ multiplex PCR; TCRdb keeps in-frame clones, though not all of them. The top ten clones hold 6.3% of a sample with 100,000 or so clones, about 90% of them seen once. Regarding the study as a whole: Diagnosis of cytomegalovirus status made by the classifier reportedly showed high specificity and sensitivity. Cytomegalovirus-associated TCR beta chains were listed, numbering under 200. Rare TCR sequences dominated, though some public TCRs recurred in many donors.

The CDR3 loop spans 13 amino acids. The ends were cut back, 1 base at V and 6 bases at J, with 7 bases in the middle. Germline lookup yields CDR1 LGHNA and CDR2 YSLEER. The clonotype originates from a young man in good health and CMV-seropositive. The chain employs TRBV4-3 and TRBJ1-5; D uncertain. The specimen sequenced was PBMCs. CDR3 protein: CASSQAVTQPQHF. CDR3 DNA sequence: TGCGCCAGCAGCCAAGCGGTTACTCAGCCCCAGCATTTT.